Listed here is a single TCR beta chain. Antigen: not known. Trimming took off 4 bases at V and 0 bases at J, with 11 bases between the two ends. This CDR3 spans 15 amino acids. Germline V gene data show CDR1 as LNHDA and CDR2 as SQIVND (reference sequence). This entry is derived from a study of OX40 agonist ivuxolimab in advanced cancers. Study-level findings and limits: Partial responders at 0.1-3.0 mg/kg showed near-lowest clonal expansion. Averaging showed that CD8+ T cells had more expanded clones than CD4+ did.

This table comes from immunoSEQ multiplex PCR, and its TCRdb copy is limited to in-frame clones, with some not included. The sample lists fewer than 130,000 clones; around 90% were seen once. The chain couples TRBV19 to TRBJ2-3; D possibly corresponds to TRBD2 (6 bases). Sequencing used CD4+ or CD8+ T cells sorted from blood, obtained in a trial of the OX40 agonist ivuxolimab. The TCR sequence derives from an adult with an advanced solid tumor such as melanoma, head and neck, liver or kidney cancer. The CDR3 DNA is TGTGCCAGTAGTACTGGCAGCGGGAGCACAGATACGCAGTATTTT. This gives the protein CASSTGSGSTDTQYF.